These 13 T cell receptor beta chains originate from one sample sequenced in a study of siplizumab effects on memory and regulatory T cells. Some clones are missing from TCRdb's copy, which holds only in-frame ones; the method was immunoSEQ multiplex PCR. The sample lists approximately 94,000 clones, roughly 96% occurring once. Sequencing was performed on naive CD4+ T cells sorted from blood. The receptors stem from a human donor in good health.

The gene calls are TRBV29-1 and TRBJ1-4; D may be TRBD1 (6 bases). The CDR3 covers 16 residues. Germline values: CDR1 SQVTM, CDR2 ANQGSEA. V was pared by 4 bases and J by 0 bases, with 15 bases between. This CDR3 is CSVVYQGPATNEKLFF. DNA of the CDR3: TGCAGCGTTGTATATCAGGGGCCTGCAACTAATGAAAAACTGTTTTTT.

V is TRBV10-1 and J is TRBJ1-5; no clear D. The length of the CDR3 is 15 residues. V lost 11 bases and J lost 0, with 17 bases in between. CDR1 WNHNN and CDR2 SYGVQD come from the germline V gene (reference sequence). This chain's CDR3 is CAGVTALNSNQPQHF. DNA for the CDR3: TGCGCCGGGGTTACAGCCCTGAATAGCAATCAGCCCCAGCATTTT.

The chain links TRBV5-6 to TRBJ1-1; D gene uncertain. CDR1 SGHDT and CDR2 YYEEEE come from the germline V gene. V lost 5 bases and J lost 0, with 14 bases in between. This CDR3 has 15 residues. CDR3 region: CASRAEKYMNTEAFF. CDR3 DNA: TGTGCCAGCAGGGCCGAGAAGTACATGAACACTGAAGCTTTCTTT.

The CDR3 DNA sequence: TGTGCCAGCAGTTTCGGGGACAGAAGCACAGATACGCAGTATTTT. Translating gives CASSFGDRSTDTQYF. The chain recombines TRBV27 with TRBJ2-3; TRBD1 matches at 7 bases. Germline CDR1 reads MNHEY; CDR2 reads SMNVEV (reference sequence). V was clipped by 3 bases and J by 0 bases; unmatched bases: 3. There are 15 residues in the CDR3.

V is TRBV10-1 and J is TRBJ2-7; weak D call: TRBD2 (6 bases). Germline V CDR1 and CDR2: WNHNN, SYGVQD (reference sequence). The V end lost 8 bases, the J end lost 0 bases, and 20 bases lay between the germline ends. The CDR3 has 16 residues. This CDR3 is CASRLLAGISSYEQYF. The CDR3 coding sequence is TGCGCCAGCCGCCTTCTTGCGGGGATAAGCTCCTACGAGCAGTACTTC.

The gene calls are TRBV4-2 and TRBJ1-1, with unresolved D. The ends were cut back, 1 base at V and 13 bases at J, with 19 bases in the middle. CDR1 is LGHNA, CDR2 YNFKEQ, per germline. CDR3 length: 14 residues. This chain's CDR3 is CASSQVGGLREGFF. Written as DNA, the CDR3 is TGTGCCAGCAGCCAAGTAGGCGGACTGAGGGAGGGTTTCTTT.

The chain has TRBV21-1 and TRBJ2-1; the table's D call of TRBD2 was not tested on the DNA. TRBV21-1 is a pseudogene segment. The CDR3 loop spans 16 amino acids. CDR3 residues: CASSNIPSGGAGEQFF. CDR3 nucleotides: TGTGCCAGCAGCAATATTCCCTCGGGGGGGGCAGGGGAGCAGTTCTTC.

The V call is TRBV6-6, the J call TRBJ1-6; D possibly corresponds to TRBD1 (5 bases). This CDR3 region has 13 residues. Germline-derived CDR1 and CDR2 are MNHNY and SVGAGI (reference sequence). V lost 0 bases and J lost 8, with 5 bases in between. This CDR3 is CASSYSGDSPLHF. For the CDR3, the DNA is TGTGCCAGCAGTTACTCGGGGGATTCACCCCTCCACTTT.

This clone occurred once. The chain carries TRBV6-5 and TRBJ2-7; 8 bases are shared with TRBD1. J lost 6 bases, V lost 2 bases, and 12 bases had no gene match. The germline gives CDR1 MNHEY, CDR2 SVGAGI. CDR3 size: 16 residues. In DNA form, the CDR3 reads TGTGCCAGCAGTTACGGCCGACAGGGGCCTTTAGGCGAGCAGTACTTC. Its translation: CASSYGRQGPLGEQYF.

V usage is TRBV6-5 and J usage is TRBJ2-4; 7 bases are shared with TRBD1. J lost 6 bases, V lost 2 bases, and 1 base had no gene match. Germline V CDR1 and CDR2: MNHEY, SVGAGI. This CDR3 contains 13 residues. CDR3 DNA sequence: TGTGCCAGCAGTTACCGGGACAGAAACATTCAGTACTTC. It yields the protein CASSYRDRNIQYF.

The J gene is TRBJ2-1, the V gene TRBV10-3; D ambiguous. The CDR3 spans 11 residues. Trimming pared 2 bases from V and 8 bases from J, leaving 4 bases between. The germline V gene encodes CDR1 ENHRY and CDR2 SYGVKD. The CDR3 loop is CAISEGDEQFF. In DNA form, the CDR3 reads TGTGCCATCAGTGAGGGGGATGAGCAGTTCTTC.

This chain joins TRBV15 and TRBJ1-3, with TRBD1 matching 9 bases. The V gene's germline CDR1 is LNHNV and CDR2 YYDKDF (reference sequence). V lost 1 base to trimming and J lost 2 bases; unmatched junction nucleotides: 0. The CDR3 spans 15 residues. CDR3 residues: CATSRGTGAGNTIYF. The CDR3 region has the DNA TGTGCCACCAGCAGAGGGACAGGGGCTGGAAACACCATATATTTT. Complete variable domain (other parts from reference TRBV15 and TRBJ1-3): DAMVIQNPRYQVTQFGKPVTLSCSQTLNHNVMYWYQQKSSQAPKLLFHYYDKDFNNEADTPDNFQSRRPNTSFCFLDIRSPGLGDTAMYLCATSRGTGAGNTIYFGEGSWLTVV.

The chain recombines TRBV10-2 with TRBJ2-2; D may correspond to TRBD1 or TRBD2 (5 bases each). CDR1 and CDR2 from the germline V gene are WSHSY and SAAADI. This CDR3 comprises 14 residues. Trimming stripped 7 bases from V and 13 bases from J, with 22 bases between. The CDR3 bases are TGCGCCAGCAAGATCGGAGCATGGGACGGGCGGCTGTTTTTT. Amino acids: CASKIGAWDGRLFF.